This T cell receptor beta chain was observed in a study of blood T cell repertoires in COVID-19. Overall study: Sources were T cells, B-cell-depleted T cells, or PBMCs; the material itself was cDNA or gDNA.

The assay was immunoSEQ multiplex PCR, and TCRdb's table has in-frame clones only and misses some. The profile shows 100,000 to 150,000 clones, about nine tenths of them singletons. Seattle participants joined during active infection and were tracked over time. This clone was counted once. This CDR3 contains 15 residues. CDR1 and CDR2 from the germline V gene are LGHDT and YNNKEL (reference sequence). V lost 4 bases and J lost 3, with 12 bases in between. This clonotype originated in a man in his sixties with COVID-19, enrolled during active disease. Sample: peripheral blood. J is TRBJ2-2 and V is TRBV3-1 (or the pseudogene TRBV3-2); unclear D gene. This CDR3 is CASSPETSYTGELFF. The CDR3 nucleotides are TGTGCCAGCAGCCCCGAGACTTCTTACACCGGGGAGCTGTTTTTT.